These T cell receptor beta chains were read from a single sample in a study of a mutant IDH1 vaccine in newly diagnosed glioma. The method was immunoSEQ multiplex PCR; TCRdb's version includes in-frame clones alone and lacks a portion of them. There are 20,000 to 30,000 clones in the sample; over 80% occur only once, and about 33% lies in the top ten. No antigen is known for these receptors. The source material was PBMCs, sampled from a glioma patient whose treatment included an IDH1 peptide vaccine. Receptor source: a man under 40 with glioma. Each CDR3 is given without its conserved first and last residue. Fields, in order: J gene, D gene, V gene, CDR3 protein. A D gene is named only where the DNA matches it firmly.

J: TRBJ1-1; D: -; V: TRBV7-3; CDR3: ASSLGSGDRAF
J: TRBJ1-1; D: TRBD1; V: TRBV4-1; CDR3: ASSQEGGQGPLTNTEAF
J: TRBJ1-4; D: TRBD1; V: TRBV2; CDR3: ASSSQGGQGGKLF
J: TRBJ1-4; D: TRBD1; V: TRBV6-1; CDR3: ASSEVPGTAMLATNEKLF
J: TRBJ1-1; D: TRBD1; V: TRBV5-6; CDR3: ASSPTPDRGTEAF
J: TRBJ1-2; D: TRBD1; V: TRBV9; CDR3: ASSGQGAANYGYT
J: TRBJ2-3; D: -; V: TRBV30; CDR3: AWSSSDTQY
J: TRBJ2-7; D: -; V: TRBV5-4; CDR3: ASSRGTGMNEQY
J: TRBJ1-6; D: -; V: TRBV6-5; CDR3: ASSSTQSSYNSPLH
J: TRBJ1-2; D: -; V: TRBV19; CDR3: ASSIDAGDYGYT
J: TRBJ1-1; D: TRBD1; V: TRBV7-9; CDR3: ASSLNRGTEAF
J: TRBJ1-5; D: -; V: TRBV7-9; CDR3: ASSLGGRGLQH
J: TRBJ2-2; D: -; V: TRBV4-1; CDR3: ASSQDSRSGELF
J: TRBJ1-4; D: -; V: TRBV30; CDR3: AWSIQGSEKLF
J: TRBJ2-1; D: -; V: TRBV7-9; CDR3: ASSQDSNEQF
J: TRBJ2-7; D: -; V: TRBV27; CDR3: ASSLANTARYEQY
J: TRBJ2-7; D: -; V: TRBV27; CDR3: ASSFGYSYEQY
J: TRBJ2-2; D: -; V: TRBV6-6; CDR3: ASSYVLPNTGELF
J: TRBJ2-1; D: TRBD2; V: TRBV2; CDR3: ASSRRTSGNHNEQF
J: TRBJ1-5; D: -; V: TRBV30; CDR3: AWSVKSYQPQH
J: TRBJ1-5; D: -; V: TRBV30; CDR3: AWSNGGGQPQH
J: TRBJ2-5; D: TRBD1; V: TRBV5-1; CDR3: ASSFLPSTGGGETQY
J: TRBJ2-1; D: -; V: TRBV5-4; CDR3: ASSLDRGEQF
J: TRBJ2-3; D: TRBD2; V: TRBV10-1; CDR3: ASRGPVAGARGDTQY
J: TRBJ2-1; D: TRBD1; V: TRBV5-1; CDR3: ASSLGQGANEQF
J: TRBJ1-1; D: -; V: TRBV28; CDR3: ASGKATENTEAF
J: TRBJ1-3; D: -; V: TRBV5-1; CDR3: ASSLEYGGELKSTMY
J: TRBJ2-7; D: TRBD1; V: TRBV29-1; CDR3: SARQGYEQY
J: TRBJ1-5; D: -; V: TRBV7-2; CDR3: ASSTDGSGRNQPQH